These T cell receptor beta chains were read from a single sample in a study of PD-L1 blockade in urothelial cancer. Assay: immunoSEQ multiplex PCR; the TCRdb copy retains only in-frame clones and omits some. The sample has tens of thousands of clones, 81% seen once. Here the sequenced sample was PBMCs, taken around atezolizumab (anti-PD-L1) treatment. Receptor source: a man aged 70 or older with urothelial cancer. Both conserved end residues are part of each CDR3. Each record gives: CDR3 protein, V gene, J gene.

CDR3: CASSPKPGNTIYF; V: TRBV14; J: TRBJ1-3
CDR3: CASSTGTAPKTQYF; V: TRBV7-2; J: TRBJ2-5
CDR3: CASSLASETQYF; V: TRBV7-9; J: TRBJ2-5
CDR3: CASSVGGGSINIQYF; V: TRBV2; J: TRBJ2-4
CDR3: CASRQTSGGMETQYF; V: TRBV2; J: TRBJ2-5
CDR3: CASSPQAGGDTEAFF; V: TRBV18; J: TRBJ1-1
CDR3: CASNARGSKETQYF; V: TRBV2; J: TRBJ2-5
CDR3: CASSSTGGGEQYF; V: TRBV5-1; J: TRBJ2-7
CDR3: CASSVQSNYGYTF; V: TRBV4-1; J: TRBJ1-2
CDR3: CASSLTSGRHNEQFF; V: TRBV11-2; J: TRBJ2-1
CDR3: CASSSDRGGVAKNIQYF; V: TRBV27; J: TRBJ2-4
CDR3: CASSVSWGTSGGPQETQYF; V: TRBV9; J: TRBJ2-5
CDR3: CASSLGGTGATGELFF; V: TRBV7-6; J: TRBJ2-2
CDR3: CASSRGAYNSPLHF; V: TRBV25-1; J: TRBJ1-6
CDR3: CASSFRPESYEQYF; V: TRBV2; J: TRBJ2-7
CDR3: CASSQQGSGGNTIYF; V: TRBV4-3; J: TRBJ1-3
CDR3: CASSLGLAGTPAGELFF; V: TRBV19; J: TRBJ2-2
CDR3: CAWNRDVDYGYTF; V: TRBV30; J: TRBJ1-2
CDR3: CASSSSDTSSYEQYF; V: TRBV7-6; J: TRBJ2-7
CDR3: CASSGLQNQPQHF; V: TRBV10-2; J: TRBJ1-5
CDR3: CASSPYRGSGANVLTF; V: TRBV7-9; J: TRBJ2-6
CDR3: CASSLNYGQNSKNIQYF; V: TRBV4-1; J: TRBJ2-4
CDR3: CASSLAGQLVEQYF; V: TRBV7-9; J: TRBJ2-7
CDR3: CASRWGDNEQFF; V: TRBV19; J: TRBJ2-1
CDR3: CASSTSRATKPTGQPQHF; V: TRBV9; J: TRBJ1-5
CDR3: CASTEREPYEQYF; V: TRBV6-1; J: TRBJ2-7
CDR3: CASSMPGQQETQYF; V: TRBV7-8; J: TRBJ2-5
CDR3: CASSRSWVSGELFF; V: TRBV5-6; J: TRBJ2-2
CDR3: CASSLARMQGLVTEAFF; V: TRBV5-6; J: TRBJ1-1
CDR3: CASSWGPTGDNYGYTF; V: TRBV5-1; J: TRBJ1-2
CDR3: CASSPRVVGTGELFF; V: TRBV14; J: TRBJ2-2
CDR3: CASSPLTGSRRTSEAFF; V: TRBV19; J: TRBJ1-1
CDR3: CASSTGLAGEEQFF; V: TRBV2; J: TRBJ2-1
CDR3: CASSANRRHSGNTIYF; V: TRBV19; J: TRBJ1-3
CDR3: CASRLQGFHSPLHF; V: TRBV27; J: TRBJ1-6
CDR3: CASRVPGDTHEQYF; V: TRBV5-5; J: TRBJ2-7
CDR3: CASSLDGTGMGYEQYF; V: TRBV5-1; J: TRBJ2-7
CDR3: CASRQPGGGTQYF; V: TRBV6-6; J: TRBJ2-3
CDR3: CASSRGTSSSYEQYF; V: TRBV27; J: TRBJ2-7
CDR3: CASSLDLGGLNTGELFF; V: TRBV11-2; J: TRBJ2-2
CDR3: CANGPSGSSEQYF; V: TRBV10-3; J: TRBJ2-7
CDR3: CATWQDTEAFF; V: TRBV5-4; J: TRBJ1-1
CDR3: CASSLAGAGGDTQYF; V: TRBV7-6; J: TRBJ2-3
CDR3: CASSPGTVMGLGPPLHF; V: TRBV19; J: TRBJ1-6
CDR3: CASSGPGTGGRYEQYF; V: TRBV6-6; J: TRBJ2-7
CDR3: CASSPIQNGRQTYSNQPQHF; V: TRBV18; J: TRBJ1-5
CDR3: CASSRFSGSWVTGELFF; V: TRBV9; J: TRBJ2-2
CDR3: CAISEPGGAREQYF; V: TRBV10-3; J: TRBJ2-7
CDR3: CASSSGGQGNSEAFF; V: TRBV28; J: TRBJ1-1
CDR3: CASSPDRVVAEAFF; V: TRBV7-2; J: TRBJ1-1
CDR3: CASRDRVAGELFF; V: TRBV7-9; J: TRBJ2-2
CDR3: CASSLGGGGYNEQFF; V: TRBV7-6; J: TRBJ2-1
CDR3: CASSQEGRQGYEQYF; V: TRBV4-2; J: TRBJ2-7
CDR3: CASSFVGGVSEPLHF; V: TRBV27; J: TRBJ1-6
CDR3: CAWSVLASQFF; V: TRBV30; J: TRBJ2-1
CDR3: CASSQDLRGGTEAFF; V: TRBV4-3; J: TRBJ1-1
CDR3: CASSGGTAGETQYF; V: TRBV27; J: TRBJ2-5